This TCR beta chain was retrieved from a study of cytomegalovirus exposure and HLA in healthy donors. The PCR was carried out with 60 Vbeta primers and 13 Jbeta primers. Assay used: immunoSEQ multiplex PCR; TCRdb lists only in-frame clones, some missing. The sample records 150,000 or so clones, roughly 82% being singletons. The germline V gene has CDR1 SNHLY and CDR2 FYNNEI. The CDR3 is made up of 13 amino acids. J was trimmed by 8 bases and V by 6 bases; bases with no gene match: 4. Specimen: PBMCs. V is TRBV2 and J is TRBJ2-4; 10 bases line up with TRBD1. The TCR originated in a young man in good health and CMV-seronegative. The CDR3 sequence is CASRGTGADIQYF. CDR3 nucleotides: TGTGCCAGCAGAGGGACAGGGGCGGACATTCAGTACTTC.